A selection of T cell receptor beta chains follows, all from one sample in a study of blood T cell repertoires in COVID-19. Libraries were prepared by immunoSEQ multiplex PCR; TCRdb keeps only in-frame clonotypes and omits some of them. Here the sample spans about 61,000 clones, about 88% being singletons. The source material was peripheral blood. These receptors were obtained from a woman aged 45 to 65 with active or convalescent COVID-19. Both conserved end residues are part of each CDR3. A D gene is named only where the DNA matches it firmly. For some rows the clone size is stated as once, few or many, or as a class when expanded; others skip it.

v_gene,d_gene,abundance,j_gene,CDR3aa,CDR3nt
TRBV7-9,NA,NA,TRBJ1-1,CASSLSGRGTEAFF,TGTGCCAGCAGCTTATCTGGGAGAGGGACTGAAGCTTTCTTT
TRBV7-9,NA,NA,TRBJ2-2,CASSNSGGGHTGELFF,TGTGCCAGCAGCAATTCTGGCGGTGGTCACACCGGGGAGCTGTTTTTT
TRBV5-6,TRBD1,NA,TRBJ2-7,CASSRGQTYEQYF,TGTGCCAGCAGCAGGGGACAGACCTACGAGCAGTACTTC
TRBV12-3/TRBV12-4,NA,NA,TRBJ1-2,CASSPNRNYGYTF,TGTGCCAGCAGTCCCAACAGAAACTATGGCTACACCTTC
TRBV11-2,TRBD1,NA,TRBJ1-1,CASSIPPGQGYTEAFF,TGTGCCAGCAGCATACCCCCGGGACAGGGGTACACTGAAGCTTTCTTT
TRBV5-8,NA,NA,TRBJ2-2,CASSLYSGNTGELFF,TGTGCCAGCAGCTTATATAGCGGGAACACCGGGGAGCTGTTTTTT
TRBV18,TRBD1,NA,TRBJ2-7,CASSGQGALKYEQYF,TGTGCCAGCTCAGGTCAGGGGGCATTAAAGTACGAGCAGTACTTC
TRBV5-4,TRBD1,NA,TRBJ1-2,CASSLGRDRANYGYTF,TGTGCCAGCAGCTTGGGCCGGGACAGAGCTAACTATGGCTACACCTTC
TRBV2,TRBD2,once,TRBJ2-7,CASRKRWSSGPTYEQYF,TGTGCCAGCAGAAAAAGGTGGTCTAGCGGCCCGACCTACGAGCAGTACTTC
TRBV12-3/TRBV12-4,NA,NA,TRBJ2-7,CASTRTLNEQYF,TGTGCCAGCACAAGGACTTTAAACGAGCAGTACTTC
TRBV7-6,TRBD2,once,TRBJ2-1,CASSLYSGPNYNEQFF,TGTGCCAGCAGCCTATATAGCGGGCCGAACTACAATGAGCAGTTCTTC
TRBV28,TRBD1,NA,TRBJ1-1,CASSLGQGRTEAFF,TGTGCCAGCAGTCTAGGACAGGGTAGGACTGAAGCTTTCTTT
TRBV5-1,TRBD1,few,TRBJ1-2,CASSSDRGTANYGYTF,TGCGCCAGCAGTTCGGACAGGGGGACCGCCAACTATGGCTACACCTTC
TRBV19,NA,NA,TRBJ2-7,CASSMGGPWNEQYF,TGTGCCAGTAGTATGGGGGGTCCGTGGAACGAGCAGTACTTC
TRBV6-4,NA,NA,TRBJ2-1,CASSLELRLAYNEQFF,TGTGCCAGCAGTCTAGAACTTCGACTAGCCTACAATGAGCAGTTCTTC
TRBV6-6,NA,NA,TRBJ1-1,CASSYSTRQNTEAFF,TGTGCCAGCAGTTACTCGACCAGGCAGAACACTGAAGCTTTCTTT
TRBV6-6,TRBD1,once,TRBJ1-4,CASSYAGTGEEKLFF,TGTGCCAGCAGTTACGCCGGGACAGGGGAGGAAAAACTGTTTTTT
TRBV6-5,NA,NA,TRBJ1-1,CASSYSGSTEAFF,TGTGCCAGCAGTTACTCCGGGTCCACTGAAGCTTTCTTT
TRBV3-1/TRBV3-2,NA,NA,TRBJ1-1,CASSPPQAGGTEAFF,TGTGCCAGCAGCCCACCCCAGGCGGGGGGCACTGAAGCTTTCTTT
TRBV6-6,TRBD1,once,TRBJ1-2,CASNRGSNYGYTF,TGTGCCAGCAACAGGGGGTCAAACTATGGCTACACCTTC
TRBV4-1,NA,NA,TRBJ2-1,CASSHPAGSSYNEQFF,TGCGCCAGCAGCCACCCAGCGGGCAGCTCCTACAATGAGCAGTTCTTC
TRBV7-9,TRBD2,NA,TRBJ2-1,CASSLGGLEEQFF,TGTGCCAGCAGCTTGGGCGGACTAGAGGAGCAGTTCTTC
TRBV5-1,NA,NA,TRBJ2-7,CASSPMATPSHGEQYF,TGCGCCAGCAGCCCCATGGCCACTCCTTCCCACGGGGAGCAGTACTTC
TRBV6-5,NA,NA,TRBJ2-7,CASSYLAFGYEQYF,TGTGCCAGCAGTTACTTAGCCTTCGGCTACGAGCAGTACTTC
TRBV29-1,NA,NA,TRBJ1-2,CSVAQEGSWKGYTF,TGCAGCGTTGCCCAGGAGGGAAGTTGGAAGGGCTACACCTTC
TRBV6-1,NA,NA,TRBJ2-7,CASSEAAQASSPYEQYF,TGTGCCAGCAGTGAAGCAGCCCAGGCTAGCAGCCCCTACGAGCAGTACTTC
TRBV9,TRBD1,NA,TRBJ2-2,CASSLGTGNTGELFF,TGTGCCAGCAGCCTAGGGACAGGGAACACCGGGGAGCTGTTTTTT
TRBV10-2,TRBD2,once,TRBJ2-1,CASRDLAGGGEQFF,TGCGCCAGCAGAGACCTAGCGGGAGGGGGTGAGCAGTTCTTC
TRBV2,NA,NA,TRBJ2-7,CASSISYRGGSYEQYF,TGTGCCAGCAGTATTTCCTACCGGGGTGGATCCTACGAGCAGTACTTC
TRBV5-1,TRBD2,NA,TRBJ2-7,CASRGLKTSLSYEQYF,TGCGCCAGCAGGGGACTTAAGACTAGCCTCTCCTACGAGCAGTACTTC
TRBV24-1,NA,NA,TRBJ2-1,CATASSVSYNEQFF,TGTGCCACAGCTAGCTCTGTCTCCTACAATGAGCAGTTCTTC
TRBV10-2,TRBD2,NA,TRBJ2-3,CASSEWSSGSSTDTQYF,TGCGCCAGCAGTGAGTGGTCTAGCGGTAGTTCCACAGATACGCAGTATTTT
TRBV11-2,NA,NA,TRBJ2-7,CASSFAQGFGYEQYF,TGTGCCAGCAGCTTCGCACAGGGTTTTGGCTACGAGCAGTACTTC
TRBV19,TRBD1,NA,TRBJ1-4,CASSMGQSYNEKLFF,TGTGCCAGTAGTATGGGACAGTCTTATAATGAAAAACTGTTTTTT
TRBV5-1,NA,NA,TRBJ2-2,CASSIRESPGAGELFF,TGCGCCAGCAGCATCCGGGAATCCCCGGGCGCCGGGGAGCTGTTTTTT
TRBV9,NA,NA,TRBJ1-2,CASSPRIQLSYGYTF,TGTGCCAGCAGCCCCCGAATACAGTTGTCCTATGGCTACACCTTC
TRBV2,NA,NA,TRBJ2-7,CASSRDFSYEQYF,TGTGCCAGCAGCCGGGACTTCTCCTACGAGCAGTACTTC
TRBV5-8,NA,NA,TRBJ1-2,CASSSLQAFGGYTF,TGTGCCAGCAGCTCGCTACAGGCATTCGGGGGCTACACCTTC
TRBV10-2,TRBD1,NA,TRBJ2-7,CASSDGTGNYEQYF,TGCGCCAGCAGTGATGGGACAGGGAACTACGAGCAGTACTTC
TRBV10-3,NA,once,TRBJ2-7,CAISDRNRDPYEQYF,TGTGCCATCAGTGATAGGAACAGGGATCCCTACGAGCAGTACTTC
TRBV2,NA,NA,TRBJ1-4,CASMGVMANEKLFF,TGTGCCAGCATGGGCGTCATGGCTAATGAAAAACTGTTTTTT
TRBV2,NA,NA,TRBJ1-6,CASRLTDQYNSPLHF,TGTGCCAGCAGGCTCACAGATCAATATAATTCACCCCTCCACTTT
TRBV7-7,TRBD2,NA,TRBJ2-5,CASSPPGGETQYF,TGTGCTAGCAGCCCCCCGGGGGGGGAGACCCAGTACTTC
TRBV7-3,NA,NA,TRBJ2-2,CASSIGAYTGELFF,TGTGCCAGCAGCATAGGGGCATACACCGGGGAGCTGTTTTTT
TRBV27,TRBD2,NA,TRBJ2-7,CASSLAGPFYEQYF,TGTGCCAGCAGTCTAGCGGGACCATTCTACGAGCAGTACTTC
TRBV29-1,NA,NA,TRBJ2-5,CSAPTGIGETQYF,TGCAGCGCTCCAACAGGGATCGGAGAGACCCAGTACTTC
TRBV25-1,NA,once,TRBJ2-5,CASSELGEIQETQYF,TGTGCCAGCAGTGAACTCGGGGAAATCCAAGAGACCCAGTACTTC
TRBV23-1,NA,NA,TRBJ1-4,CASSFGSTNEKLFF,TGCGCCAGCAGTTTCGGGTCAACTAATGAAAAACTGTTTTTT
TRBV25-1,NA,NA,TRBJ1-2,CASSHGVSRYGYTF,TGTGCCAGCAGTCACGGGGTCAGCCGCTATGGCTACACCTTC
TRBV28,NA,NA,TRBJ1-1,CASSFRAEAFF,TGTGCCAGCAGTTTCCGGGCTGAAGCTTTCTTT
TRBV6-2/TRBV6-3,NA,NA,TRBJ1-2,CASSYQGETGGYTF,TGTGCCAGCAGTTACCAAGGGGAGACAGGTGGCTACACCTTC
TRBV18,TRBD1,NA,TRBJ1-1,CASSPPAGQDEAFF,TGTGCCAGCTCACCACCGGCGGGACAGGATGAAGCTTTCTTT
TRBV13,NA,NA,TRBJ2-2,CASSLAPRAAPTNTGELFF,TGTGCCAGCAGCTTAGCCCCCAGGGCGGCCCCAACGAACACCGGGGAGCTGTTTTTT